This is a list of T cell receptor beta chains from one sample in a study of beta chain features in type 1 diabetes. The repertoire was sequenced with immunoSEQ multiplex PCR; TCRdb's copy has only in-frame clones and lacks some. The repertoire consists of about 410,000 clones, with about 15% occurring once and the leading ten covering about 0.04%. Material: naive CD4+ T cells from blood. The receptors shown here come from a man aged 30-40 years in good health. CDR3s include the opening cysteine and the closing phenylalanine or tryptophan. A D gene is named only where the DNA matches it firmly. Not all rows give a size; the values are once, few, many and, for expanded clones, a class.

D gene: .
clone size: few
J gene: TRBJ1-2
V gene: TRBV5-4
CDR3 DNA: TGTGCCAGCAGCATGTCCGGGACACCCTATGGCTACACCTTC
CDR3 protein: CASSMSGTPYGYTF

D gene: TRBD2
clone size: few
J gene: TRBJ2-1
V gene: TRBV4-3
CDR3 DNA: TGCGCCAGCAGCCGAGATAGCGGGAGGAGCTCCTACAATGAGCAGTTCTTC
CDR3 protein: CASSRDSGRSSYNEQFF

D gene: TRBD1
clone size: .
J gene: TRBJ2-3
V gene: TRBV18
CDR3 DNA: TGTGCCAGCTCAGAGCCACAGGGGGCCGAGCAGTATTTT
CDR3 protein: CASSEPQGAEQYF

D gene: .
clone size: few
J gene: TRBJ2-1
V gene: TRBV4-2
CDR3 DNA: TGTGCCAGCAGCCAAGAGTTGACCGGACCGCATGAGCAGTTCTTC
CDR3 protein: CASSQELTGPHEQFF

D gene: .
clone size: few
J gene: TRBJ1-2
V gene: TRBV25-1
CDR3 DNA: TGTGCCAGCAGAGAGACCGGATTCCAAGGGGGCTACACCTTC
CDR3 protein: CASRETGFQGGYTF

D gene: .
clone size: few
J gene: TRBJ2-1
V gene: TRBV4-2
CDR3 DNA: TGTGCCAGCAGCCAAGGCCCAGGATACTCAAATGAGCAGTTCTTC
CDR3 protein: CASSQGPGYSNEQFF

D gene: TRBD2
clone size: few
J gene: TRBJ2-1
V gene: TRBV19
CDR3 DNA: TGTGCCAGTAGTATCTCAGAAGTAGCGGGTTACAATGAGCAGTTCTTC
CDR3 protein: CASSISEVAGYNEQFF

D gene: .
clone size: few
J gene: TRBJ1-5
V gene: TRBV30
CDR3 DNA: TGTGCCTGGAGTCGGTACCGTGGCAATCAGCCCCAGCATTTT
CDR3 protein: CAWSRYRGNQPQHF

D gene: TRBD2
clone size: few
J gene: TRBJ2-5
V gene: TRBV10-2
CDR3 DNA: TGCGCCAGCAGCATAACGGGGGGTTACCAAGAGACCCAGTACTTC
CDR3 protein: CASSITGGYQETQYF

D gene: .
clone size: .
J gene: TRBJ2-2
V gene: TRBV30
CDR3 DNA: TGTGCCTGGACCCGACTGGGCGGGGAGCTGTTTTTT
CDR3 protein: CAWTRLGGELFF

D gene: .
clone size: few
J gene: TRBJ1-2
V gene: TRBV7-9
CDR3 DNA: TGTGCCAGCAGCCTCAGGACAGACGGCTACACCTTC
CDR3 protein: CASSLRTDGYTF

D gene: .
clone size: many
J gene: TRBJ2-7
V gene: TRBV11-2
CDR3 DNA: TGTGCCAGCAGAAAGGGCCACGAGCAGTACTTC
CDR3 protein: CASRKGHEQYF

D gene: .
clone size: .
J gene: TRBJ2-1
V gene: TRBV2
CDR3 DNA: TGTGCCAGCGAGTTACGCAGCCTACCTTTCTTC
CDR3 protein: CASELRSLPFF

D gene: .
clone size: .
J gene: TRBJ2-2
V gene: TRBV7-6
CDR3 DNA: TGTGCCAGCAGCTTAAGTTTCTTGGGTCTTTTGACCGGGGAGCTGTTTTTT
CDR3 protein: CASSLSFLGLLTGELFF

D gene: .
clone size: .
J gene: TRBJ1-2
V gene: TRBV15
CDR3 DNA: TGTGCCACCAGCAGACCGACCAGGGGCTTGGGCTATGGCTACACCTTC
CDR3 protein: CATSRPTRGLGYGYTF

D gene: .
clone size: .
J gene: TRBJ2-7
V gene: TRBV20-1
CDR3 DNA: TGCAGTGCTACGGATCCCTACGAGCAGTACTTC
CDR3 protein: CSATDPYEQYF

D gene: .
clone size: few
J gene: TRBJ2-7
V gene: TRBV29-1
CDR3 DNA: TGCAGCGCCCGGACCCCGCGCAGCTACGAGCAGTACTTC
CDR3 protein: CSARTPRSYEQYF

D gene: .
clone size: .
J gene: TRBJ1-1
V gene: TRBV14
CDR3 DNA: TGTGCCAGCAGCCCATCTCGCCGGCTGAACACTGAAGCTTTCTTT
CDR3 protein: CASSPSRRLNTEAFF

D gene: TRBD2
clone size: .
J gene: TRBJ2-2
V gene: TRBV2
CDR3 DNA: TGTGCCAGCAGTCCGGGGGGCACCGGGGAGCTGTTTTTT
CDR3 protein: CASSPGGTGELFF

D gene: TRBD1
clone size: few
J gene: TRBJ1-2
V gene: TRBV30
CDR3 DNA: TGTGCCTGGAAAAGACAGGGGCGAGATTATGGCTACACCTTC
CDR3 protein: CAWKRQGRDYGYTF

D gene: .
clone size: few
J gene: TRBJ2-5
V gene: TRBV7-9
CDR3 DNA: TGTGCCAGCAGCTTAGGTTCTCTGGATCTAGAGACCCAGTACTTC
CDR3 protein: CASSLGSLDLETQYF

D gene: TRBD2
clone size: few
J gene: TRBJ2-2
V gene: TRBV2
CDR3 DNA: TGTGCCAGCAGTCAGACTAGCCCCTCCGGGGAGCTGTTTTTT
CDR3 protein: CASSQTSPSGELFF

D gene: .
clone size: .
J gene: TRBJ2-5
V gene: TRBV29-1
CDR3 DNA: TGCAGCGTTAATCCCCTAGTCGGGGAGACCCAGTACTTC
CDR3 protein: CSVNPLVGETQYF

D gene: TRBD1
clone size: .
J gene: TRBJ1-5
V gene: TRBV9
CDR3 DNA: TGTGCCAGCCCGGAGGGACAGGGACCCTATAGCAATCAGCCCCAGCATTTT
CDR3 protein: CASPEGQGPYSNQPQHF

D gene: TRBD1
clone size: .
J gene: TRBJ1-5
V gene: TRBV4-1
CDR3 DNA: TGCGCCAGCAGCCAAGGACAGGGGGCGAGCAATCAGCCCCAGCATTTT
CDR3 protein: CASSQGQGASNQPQHF

D gene: .
clone size: few
J gene: TRBJ2-7
V gene: TRBV27
CDR3 DNA: TGTGCCAGCAAGGGAAACAGGGAAACCTACGAGCAGTACTTC
CDR3 protein: CASKGNRETYEQYF

D gene: .
clone size: few
J gene: TRBJ1-1
V gene: TRBV7-9
CDR3 DNA: TGTGCCAGCAACCCTACGGGGCTGAACACTGAAGCTTTCTTT
CDR3 protein: CASNPTGLNTEAFF

D gene: .
clone size: .
J gene: TRBJ2-5
V gene: TRBV29-1
CDR3 DNA: TGCAGCGTTGACGCAGGGATTTATCAAGAGACCCAGTACTTC
CDR3 protein: CSVDAGIYQETQYF

D gene: TRBD2
clone size: few
J gene: TRBJ2-7
V gene: TRBV5-1
CDR3 DNA: TGCGCCAGCAGCTTGGCTAGCGGACTACACTACGAGCAGTACTTC
CDR3 protein: CASSLASGLHYEQYF

D gene: .
clone size: .
J gene: TRBJ1-3
V gene: TRBV5-6
CDR3 DNA: TGTGCCAGCAGCTCCACGGGGCTCAACTCTGGAAACACCATATATTTT
CDR3 protein: CASSSTGLNSGNTIYF

D gene: .
clone size: .
J gene: TRBJ1-1
V gene: TRBV19
CDR3 DNA: TGTGCCAGTAGTCCGGCGAGAGACACTGAAGCTTTCTTT
CDR3 protein: CASSPARDTEAFF

D gene: .
clone size: .
J gene: TRBJ2-2
V gene: TRBV7-8
CDR3 DNA: TGTGCCAGCAGCTCAGGCCCCCCCGGGGAGCTGTTTTTT
CDR3 protein: CASSSGPPGELFF

D gene: .
clone size: many
J gene: TRBJ2-6
V gene: TRBV9
CDR3 DNA: TGTGCCAGCAGCGGGCCCAAGGAGCAATCTGGGGCCAACGTCCTGACTTTC
CDR3 protein: CASSGPKEQSGANVLTF

D gene: .
clone size: few
J gene: TRBJ2-5
V gene: TRBV7-2
CDR3 DNA: TGTGCCAGCAGCTTTGGGTTCCAAGAGACCCAGTACTTC
CDR3 protein: CASSFGFQETQYF

D gene: TRBD2
clone size: .
J gene: TRBJ2-5
V gene: TRBV7-9
CDR3 DNA: TGTGCCAGCAGCCCGACTAGCGCCGAGACCCAGTACTTC
CDR3 protein: CASSPTSAETQYF

D gene: .
clone size: few
J gene: TRBJ1-1
V gene: TRBV25-1
CDR3 DNA: TGTGCCAGCAGTGAATGGGCTTGGCAGAAGAACACTGAAGCTTTCTTT
CDR3 protein: CASSEWAWQKNTEAFF

D gene: TRBD1
clone size: few
J gene: TRBJ1-5
V gene: TRBV7-9
CDR3 DNA: TGTGCCAGCAGCGGACAGGCCAATCAGCCCCAGCATTTT
CDR3 protein: CASSGQANQPQHF

D gene: .
clone size: .
J gene: TRBJ2-5
V gene: TRBV15
CDR3 DNA: TGTGCCACCAGCAGAGATCGGCTGATACAAGAGACCCAGTACTTC
CDR3 protein: CATSRDRLIQETQYF

D gene: .
clone size: few
J gene: TRBJ2-1
V gene: TRBV4-1
CDR3 DNA: TGCGCCAGCAGCCTTAGCGAAAACTACAATGAGCAGTTCTTC
CDR3 protein: CASSLSENYNEQFF

D gene: .
clone size: .
J gene: TRBJ2-3
V gene: TRBV7-2
CDR3 DNA: TGTGCCAGCAGCCAGGGACTCCGGTCAGATACGCAGTATTTT
CDR3 protein: CASSQGLRSDTQYF

D gene: .
clone size: .
J gene: TRBJ2-3
V gene: TRBV6-1
CDR3 DNA: TGTGCCGGACAATTAGGGAGGACGCAGTATTTT
CDR3 protein: CAGQLGRTQYF

D gene: .
clone size: few
J gene: TRBJ1-2
V gene: TRBV10-3
CDR3 DNA: TGTGCCATCAGTGAGAGAATGCCCAGGGGATTTTTTACCTTC
CDR3 protein: CAISERMPRGFFTF